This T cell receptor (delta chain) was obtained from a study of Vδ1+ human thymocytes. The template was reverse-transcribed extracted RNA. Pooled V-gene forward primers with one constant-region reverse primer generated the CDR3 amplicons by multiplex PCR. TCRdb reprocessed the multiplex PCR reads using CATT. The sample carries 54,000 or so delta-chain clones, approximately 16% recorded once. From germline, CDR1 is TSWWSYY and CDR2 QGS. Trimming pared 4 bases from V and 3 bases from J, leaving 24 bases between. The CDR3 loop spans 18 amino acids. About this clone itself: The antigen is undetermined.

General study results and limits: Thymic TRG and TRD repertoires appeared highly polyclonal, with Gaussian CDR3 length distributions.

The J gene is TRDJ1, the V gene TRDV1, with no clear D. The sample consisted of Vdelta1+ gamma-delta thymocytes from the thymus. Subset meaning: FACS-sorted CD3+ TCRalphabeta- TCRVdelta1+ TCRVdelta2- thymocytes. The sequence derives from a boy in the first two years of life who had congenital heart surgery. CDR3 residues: CALGGRSLADCTPDKLIF. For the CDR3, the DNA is TGTGCTCTTGGGGGCCGGAGCCTAGCTGACTGTACCCCCGATAAACTCATCTTT.